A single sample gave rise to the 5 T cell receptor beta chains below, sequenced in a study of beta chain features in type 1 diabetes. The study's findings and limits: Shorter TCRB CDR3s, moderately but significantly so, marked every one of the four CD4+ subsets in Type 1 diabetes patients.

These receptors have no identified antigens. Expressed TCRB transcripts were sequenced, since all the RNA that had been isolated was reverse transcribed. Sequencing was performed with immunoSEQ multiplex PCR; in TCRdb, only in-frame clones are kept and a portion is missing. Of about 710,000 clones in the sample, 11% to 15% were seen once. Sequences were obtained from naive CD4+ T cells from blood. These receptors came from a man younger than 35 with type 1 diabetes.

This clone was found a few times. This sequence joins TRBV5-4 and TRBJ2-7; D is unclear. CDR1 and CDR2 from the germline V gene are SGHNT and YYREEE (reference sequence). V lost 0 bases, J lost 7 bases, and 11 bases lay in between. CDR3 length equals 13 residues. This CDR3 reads CASSLANTPEQYF. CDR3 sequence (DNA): TGTGCCAGCAGCTTGGCCAACACTCCTGAGCAGTACTTC.

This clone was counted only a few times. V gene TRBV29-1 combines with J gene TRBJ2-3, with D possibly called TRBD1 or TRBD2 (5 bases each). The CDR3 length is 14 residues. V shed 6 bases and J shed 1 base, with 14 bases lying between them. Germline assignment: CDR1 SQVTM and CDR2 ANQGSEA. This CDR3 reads CSVRDGARTDTQYF. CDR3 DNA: TGCAGCGTCCGAGACGGGGCCCGCACAGATACGCAGTATTTT.

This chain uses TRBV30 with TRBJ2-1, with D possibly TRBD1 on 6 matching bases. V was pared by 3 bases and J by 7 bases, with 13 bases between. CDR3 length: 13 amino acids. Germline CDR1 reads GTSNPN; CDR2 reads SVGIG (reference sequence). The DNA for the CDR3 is TGTGCCTGGAGAGGGACAAAGGATAATGAGCAGTTCTTC. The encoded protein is CAWRGTKDNEQFF.

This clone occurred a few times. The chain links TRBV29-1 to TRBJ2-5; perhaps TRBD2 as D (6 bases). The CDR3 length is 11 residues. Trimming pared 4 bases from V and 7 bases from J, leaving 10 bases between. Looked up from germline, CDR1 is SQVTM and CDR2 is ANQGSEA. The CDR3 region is CSVGQGGTQYF. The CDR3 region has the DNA TGCAGCGTTGGCCAGGGAGGGACCCAGTACTTC. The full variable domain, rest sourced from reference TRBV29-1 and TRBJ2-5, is SAVISQKPSRDICQRGTSLTIQCQVDSQVTMMFWYRQQPGQSLTLIATANQGSEATYESGFVIDKFPISRPNLTFSTLTVSNMSPEDSSIYLCSVGQGGTQYFGPGTRLLVL.

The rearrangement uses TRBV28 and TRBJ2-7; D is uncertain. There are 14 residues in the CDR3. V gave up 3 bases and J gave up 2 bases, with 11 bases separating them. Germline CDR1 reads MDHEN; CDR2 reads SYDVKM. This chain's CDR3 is CASSFPHPTYEQYF. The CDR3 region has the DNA TGTGCCAGCAGTTTCCCACACCCCACCTACGAGCAGTACTTC.